This TCR beta chain appears in the sequencing data of a study of Ad26.COV2.S vaccination and SARS-CoV-2 variants. Repertoires were generated with immunoSEQ multiplex PCR, while TCRdb's copy carries only in-frame clones and drops some. The sample lists some 190,000 clones, 87% seen once, with around 6.3% in the top ten. The germline V gene encodes CDR1 MDHEN and CDR2 SYDVKM. V was cut by 3 bases and J by 5 bases, with 20 bases left in between. CDR3 size: 17 residues. The gene calls are TRBV28 and TRBJ1-5; D ambiguous. Here the sequenced sample was peripheral blood, taken after recovery from COVID-19. The sequence was obtained from a human donor who had recovered from COVID-19. CDR3 region: CASSFISLVRDDQPQHF. As DNA, the CDR3 is TGTGCCAGCAGTTTTATCAGCTTAGTTCGAGACGATCAGCCCCAGCATTTT.